The rows below give T cell receptor beta chains drawn from one sample of a study of CD8+ T cells in alopecia areata. Assay used: immunoSEQ multiplex PCR; TCRdb lists only in-frame clones, some missing. The table shows 95,000 to 120,000 clones, with almost 60% occurring only once. The sample comprised CD8+ T cells sorted from blood. All receptors come from a human donor in good health. CDR3s include the opening cysteine and the closing phenylalanine or tryptophan. The D gene is left open where the match is weak. Clone size is given for some rows only: seen once, a few or many times, or a class if the clone is expanded.

D gene	V gene	clone size	J gene	CDR3 protein	CDR3 DNA
NA	TRBV29-1	few	TRBJ2-7	CSVATGLPFYEQYF	TGCAGCGTCGCTACAGGGCTCCCCTTCTACGAGCAGTACTTC
TRBD2	TRBV4-2	few	TRBJ2-7	CASSQEYSGGAAYEQYF	TGTGCCAGCAGCCAAGAATACAGCGGGGGGGCTGCATACGAGCAGTACTTC
NA	TRBV30	NA	TRBJ2-1	CAWIGTVSLYNEQFF	TGTGCCTGGATCGGGACGGTATCCCTCTACAATGAGCAGTTCTTC
NA	TRBV29-1	few	TRBJ1-2	CSVVGIGYGYTF	TGCAGCGTTGTAGGGATTGGCTATGGCTACACCTTC
NA	TRBV6-5	NA	TRBJ1-1	CASTYVGGTEAFF	TGTGCCAGCACCTACGTGGGAGGGACTGAAGCTTTCTTT
NA	TRBV28	NA	TRBJ2-5	CASQTDKYSQLDQETQYF	TGTGCCAGCCAAACAGACAAATACAGCCAACTAGACCAAGAGACCCAGTACTTC
TRBD1	TRBV23-1	NA	TRBJ2-1	CASSQSDAGTGDYNEQFF	TGCGCCAGCAGTCAGTCAGATGCCGGGACAGGGGACTACAATGAGCAGTTCTTC
NA	TRBV2	NA	TRBJ1-1	CASIPNLQGREAFF	TGTGCCAGCATTCCAAATCTACAGGGCCGTGAAGCTTTCTTT
NA	TRBV9	NA	TRBJ2-2	CASSPQGGNTGELFF	TGTGCCAGCAGCCCCCAGGGGGGTAACACCGGGGAGCTGTTTTTT
NA	TRBV6-1	NA	TRBJ2-7	CASRGAYEQYF	TGTGCCAGCAGAGGGGCATACGAGCAGTACTTC
TRBD2	TRBV9	NA	TRBJ2-4	CASSGGGAGKNIQYF	TGTGCCAGCAGCGGCGGGGGGGCCGGCAAAAACATTCAGTACTTC
NA	TRBV4-3	NA	TRBJ2-7	CASSQGAGTGSYEQYF	TGCGCCAGCAGCCAGGGAGCCGGGACTGGCTCCTACGAGCAGTACTTC
NA	TRBV14	NA	TRBJ2-3	CASSQDPVDTQYF	TGTGCCAGCAGCCAAGATCCGGTAGATACGCAGTATTTT
NA	TRBV5-6	NA	TRBJ2-4	CASSFNGGPAKNIQYF	TGTGCCAGCAGCTTCAACGGGGGGCCCGCCAAAAACATTCAGTACTTC
TRBD1	TRBV28	few	TRBJ1-4	CASSSWTGFGEKLFF	TGTGCCAGCAGTTCCTGGACAGGGTTTGGAGAAAAACTGTTTTTT
TRBD1	TRBV19	few	TRBJ1-1	CASSPSTGGSEAFF	TGTGCCAGTAGTCCCAGTACAGGGGGCTCAGAAGCTTTCTTT
NA	TRBV7-9	few	TRBJ2-5	CASSQSGPGSEETQYF	TGTGCCAGCAGCCAGTCGGGTCCAGGGTCGGAAGAGACCCAGTACTTC
NA	TRBV15	NA	TRBJ1-2	CATSRDYRRNYGYTF	TGTGCCACCAGCAGAGATTATCGCCGGAACTATGGCTACACCTTC
TRBD2	TRBV29-1	NA	TRBJ2-2	CSVVVLAGGPWTGELFF	TGCAGCGTTGTAGTACTAGCGGGGGGGCCCTGGACCGGGGAGCTGTTTTTT
NA	TRBV7-2	NA	TRBJ1-3	CASSLTGGRPPGNTIYF	TGTGCCAGCAGCTTGACCGGGGGGCGCCCACCTGGAAACACCATATATTTT
NA	TRBV2	few	TRBJ2-1	CASSPKGRLSSYNEQFF	TGTGCCAGCAGTCCTAAGGGGCGCCTGAGCTCCTACAATGAGCAGTTCTTC
NA	TRBV19	NA	TRBJ2-2	CATSGRELFF	TGTGCCACGTCGGGTCGGGAGCTGTTTTTT
NA	TRBV5-1	NA	TRBJ2-5	CASSSVGEETQYF	TGCGCCAGCAGTTCGGTTGGAGAAGAGACCCAGTACTTC
NA	TRBV14	NA	TRBJ2-1	CASSQAGGHEQFF	TGTGCCAGCAGCCAAGCGGGGGGCCATGAGCAGTTCTTC
NA	TRBV15	NA	TRBJ2-7	CATSRENGEQYF	TGTGCCACCAGCAGAGAAAACGGGGAGCAGTACTTC
TRBD1	TRBV5-1	few	TRBJ1-1	CASSLDPGTGIAEAFF	TGCGCCAGCAGCCTAGACCCCGGGACAGGGATTGCTGAAGCTTTCTTT
TRBD1	TRBV6-6	few	TRBJ2-7	CASSRTGYEQYF	TGTGCCAGCAGTAGGACAGGGTACGAGCAGTACTTC
NA	TRBV5-6	few	TRBJ2-1	CASSWGRGEQFF	TGTGCCAGCAGCTGGGGACGAGGGGAGCAGTTCTTC
NA	TRBV7-9	NA	TRBJ2-2	CATSTGGNTGELFF	TGTGCCACCTCCACGGGGGGCAACACCGGGGAGCTGTTTTTT
TRBD1	TRBV2	NA	TRBJ1-5	CASGGDRGINQPQHF	TGTGCCAGCGGTGGGGACAGGGGAATAAATCAGCCCCAGCATTTT
NA	TRBV4-3	NA	TRBJ2-1	CASSQDSGEYNEQFF	TGCGCCAGCAGCCAAGATTCGGGGGAGTACAATGAGCAGTTCTTC
NA	TRBV6-5	few	TRBJ2-5	CATLPVGLQETQYF	TGTGCCACCCTCCCGGTGGGGCTCCAAGAGACCCAGTACTTC
NA	TRBV2	few	TRBJ2-7	CASSEGRYEQYF	TGTGCCAGCAGTGAGGGTCGCTACGAGCAGTACTTC
NA	TRBV6-5	NA	TRBJ2-4	CASSYGVKGNIQYF	TGTGCCAGCAGTTATGGGGTGAAGGGAAACATTCAGTACTTC
NA	TRBV4-3	once	TRBJ2-7	CASSLRGGLEQYF	TGCGCCAGCAGCCTAAGGGGCGGACTCGAGCAGTACTTC
NA	TRBV2	NA	TRBJ2-5	CASSAETGHPKAETQYF	TGTGCCAGCAGCGCAGAGACCGGACATCCAAAGGCGGAGACCCAGTACTTC
NA	TRBV7-2	few	TRBJ1-6	CASSLGHHSHNSPLHF	TGTGCCAGCAGCTTAGGACACCACTCCCATAATTCACCCCTCCACTTT
TRBD2	TRBV27	once	TRBJ2-7	CASSWGGDDEQYF	TGTGCCAGCAGTTGGGGGGGGGATGACGAGCAGTACTTC
NA	TRBV29-1	few	TRBJ1-1	CSVAGPTEAFF	TGCAGCGTCGCCGGACCCACTGAAGCTTTCTTT
TRBD1	TRBV18	NA	TRBJ2-1	CASSPQAGGMNEQFF	TGTGCCAGCTCACCCCAGGCAGGGGGCATGAATGAGCAGTTCTTC
TRBD2	TRBV27	NA	TRBJ2-2	CASSLSLAGVNTGELFF	TGTGCCAGCAGTTTAAGCCTAGCGGGGGTAAACACCGGGGAGCTGTTTTTT
NA	TRBV19	NA	TRBJ2-1	CASSTDLGIYNEQFF	TGTGCCAGTAGTACGGACCTAGGTATCTACAATGAGCAGTTCTTC
TRBD1	TRBV15	NA	TRBJ2-6	CATSSVRGGTDFSGANVLTF	TGTGCCACCAGCAGTGTTAGAGGTGGGACAGATTTCTCTGGGGCCAACGTCCTGACTTTC
NA	TRBV7-9	many	TRBJ1-5	CASSLGNSNQPQHF	TGTGCCAGCAGCTTAGGGAATAGCAATCAGCCCCAGCATTTT